This T cell receptor beta chain was retrieved from a study of CD8 T cells in ankylosing spondylitis (dated by TCRdb to 2016 to 2017). The study in broad terms: The study profiled T cell receptor beta repertoires in healthy donors and ankylosing spondylitis patients to find disease-linked TCR variants. Peripheral blood samples were taken, and synovial fluid was additionally collected from ankylosing spondylitis patients. The full study cohort was made up of over 20 ankylosing spondylitis patients and around 100 healthy donors. The investigation overall reported the following: A TCR beta motif of several highly homologous amino acid variants appeared characteristic of blood from ankylosing spondylitis patients. The disease-linked clones showed a CD8+ phenotype and occurred at relatively low frequencies in peripheral blood. Some TCR beta motif variants had previously been reported in synovial fluid and blood of reactive arthritis patients, which suggested common disease-initiation mechanisms. The disease-linked clones were reported as significantly enriched in matched synovial fluid samples from ankylosing spondylitis patients.

The trim is 2 bases for V and 1 base for J, with a gap of 6 bases between the germline ends. Taken from the germline V gene, the CDR1 and CDR2 loops are SGHRS and YFSETQ. CDR3 length: 14 amino acids, cysteine to phenylalanine. The entry retains the CDR3 DNA only, 42 bases that are in frame from base 1. Sequencer: Illumina HiSeq 2500. Quantitative 5'-RACE with molecular barcodes was the method used to prepare the TCR beta libraries. The study's processing was this. Disease-linked TCR variants were identified with a new computational method built on a probabilistic model of VDJ rearrangement. In-frame beta chains were kept once TCRdb had trimmed the public reads at Q25 with fastp and called clones with MiXCR. Under each unique CDR3 protein, matching rows form one entry showing the most common genes and DNA. The V and J calls here are based on TCRdb, not the publication. Across this sample there are 500,000 to 650,000 distinct CDR3 sequences, with less than 6% seen only once. The ten largest clones add up to roughly 3.5% of the sample.

Ten or more counts support this clonotype. The antigen it binds to is not known. No qualities accompany the bases; no much larger clone lies one base away. The clonotype was recovered from a male donor with ankylosing spondylitis. The rearrangement combines TRBV5-1 with TRBJ2-2; the D gene assignment is ambiguous. Material: blood, either unsorted or a sorted T cell fraction (not recorded which). Here is the DNA: TGCGCCAGCAGCTTATTTGGGAACACCGGGGAGCTGTTTTTT. This yields the protein CASSLFGNTGELFF.